Listed below are T cell receptor beta chains from one sample, sequenced in a study of T cell responses to AZD1222 COVID-19 vaccine. Assay used: immunoSEQ multiplex PCR; TCRdb lists only in-frame clones, some missing. The sample carries about 180,000 clones, over 85% recorded once. Sample: peripheral blood, taken 28 days after the second dose of the MenACWY control vaccine. Receptors were obtained from an adult who received the MenACWY meningococcal vaccine as a control. The CDR3 runs from the conserved cysteine through the conserved F or W. The order of the fields is CDR3 length, V gene, CDR3 protein.

>14|TRBV29-1
CSVGHGLGANVLTF
>15|TRBV30
CAWSRGRGRGTEAFF
>14|TRBV6-5
CASSRGQPNYGYTF
>14|TRBV2
CASRGGSSNQPQHF
>17|TRBV12-5
CASGLVLRGFSNQPQHF
>14|TRBV11-2
CASSPWTVVGEQFF
>15|TRBV7-9
CASSSRGARSSPLHF
>15|TRBV7-2
CASSPDSLGTDTQYF
>16|TRBV6-5
CASSYSNGPVNTEAFF
>14|TRBV12-5
CASGESDRAHEQYF
>15|TRBV3-1/TRBV3-2
CASSQKGTGDEKLFF
>14|TRBV7-9
CASTDRGTSIGYTF
>18|TRBV7-2
CASSLVHSGVGGRGGYTF
>14|TRBV19
CASSHPGNHNEQFF
>15|TRBV5-4
CASSSRREKSYGYTF
>13|TRBV3-1/TRBV3-2
CASSQDGRTGTYF
>14|TRBV11-2
CASSFLDRDSPLHF
>13|TRBV10-3
CAIRQGTDQPQHF
>13|TRBV4-3
CASSQLVTDTQYF
>14|TRBV7-9
CASSSDVANYGYTF
>14|TRBV6-6
CASSVAGGAHEQFF
>13|TRBV2
CASSDTSNQPQHF
>14|TRBV30
CAWSKGHSNTEAFF
>14|TRBV19
CASRITGGSTEAFF
>14|TRBV3-1/TRBV3-2
CASSQDGGTGELFF
>15|TRBV19
CASSMRQDSNQPQHF
>16|TRBV28
CASTSSLTGGGNTIYF
>13|TRBV27
CASSVASNYGYTF
>14|TRBV6-5
CASSYRQGADTQYF
>14|TRBV5-4
CASSLGGLEETQYF
>11|TRBV18
CASSPENEQYF
>13|TRBV12-3/TRBV12-4
CASSPSGGQPQHF
>13|TRBV28
CASSLPGRYGYTF
>16|TRBV5-6
CASSLEEGSPRNTIYF
>13|TRBV5-6
CASSPLQAYGYTF
>13|TRBV28
CASSIQAVYGYTF
>15|TRBV7-6
CASSFLAGVQETQYF
>14|TRBV6-2/TRBV6-3
CASSWLRVDQPQHF
>12|TRBV28
CASSRGVYEQYF
>16|TRBV5-1
CASSLGIRGGPYGYTF
>13|TRBV12-3/TRBV12-4
CASSLQGGTEAFF
>17|TRBV12-5
CASGLVLTGQIYNEQFF
>14|TRBV6-5
CASSPRQVNTEAFF
>13|TRBV6-1
CASSELQGQGEFF
>13|TRBV6-5
CASTAGAQETQYF
>13|TRBV30
CAYGGQSYQPQHF
>13|TRBV5-1
CASSLWENEKLFF
>13|TRBV12-3/TRBV12-4
CASSPGGVETQYF
>13|TRBV4-2
CASSLSDRGGYTF
>12|TRBV5-1
CASSLNGNTIYF